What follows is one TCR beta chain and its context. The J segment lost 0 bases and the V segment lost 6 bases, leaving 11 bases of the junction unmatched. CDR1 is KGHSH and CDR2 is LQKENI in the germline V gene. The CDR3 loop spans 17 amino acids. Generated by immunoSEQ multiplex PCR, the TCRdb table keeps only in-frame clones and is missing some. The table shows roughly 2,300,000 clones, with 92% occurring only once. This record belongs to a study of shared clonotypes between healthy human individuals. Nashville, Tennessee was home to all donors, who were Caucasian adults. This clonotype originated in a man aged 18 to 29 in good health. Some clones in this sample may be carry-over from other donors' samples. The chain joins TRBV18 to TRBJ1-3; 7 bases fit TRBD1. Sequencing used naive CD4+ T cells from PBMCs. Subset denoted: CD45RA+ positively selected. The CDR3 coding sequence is TGTGCCAGCTCCAGGGCCGGGACAGCCGACTCTGGAAACACCATATATTTT. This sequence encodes CASSRAGTADSGNTIYF.